This entry lists 5 T cell receptor beta chains sequenced from one sample in a study of OX40 agonist ivuxolimab in advanced cancers. The protocol was immunoSEQ multiplex PCR, while the TCRdb copy is restricted to in-frame clones and leaves out a portion. The sample yields around 65,000 clones, roughly 90% seen once. The material sequenced was CD4+ or CD8+ T cells sorted from blood, taken in a trial of the OX40 agonist ivuxolimab. These TCRs come from an adult with an advanced solid tumor such as melanoma, head and neck, liver or kidney cancer.

The J gene is TRBJ2-3, the V gene TRBV5-6, with TRBD2 matching over 13 bases. The CDR3 loop spans 15 amino acids. Germline loops: CDR1 SGHDT, CDR2 YYEEEE. The V gene end was trimmed by 4 bases and the J gene end by 7 bases; junction bases not matched to a gene: 6. The CDR3 DNA reads TGTGCCAGCAGCGGGGGGACTAGCGGGGATCATACGCAGTATTTT. It translates to CASSGGTSGDHTQYF. Full variable domain (outside the CDR3, taken from reference TRBV5-6 and TRBJ2-3): DAGVTQSPTHLIKTRGQQVTLRCSPKSGHDTVSWYQQALGQGPQFIFQYYEEEERQRGNFPDRFSGHQFPNYSSELNVNALLLGDSALYLCASSGGTSGDHTQYFGPGTRLTVL.

This clone has just one count. The V gene is TRBV6-1, the J gene TRBJ1-1; D gene ambiguous. The CDR3 length is 14 residues. Trimming pared 4 bases from V and 1 base from J, leaving 10 bases between. Germline CDR1 is MNHNS and CDR2 is SASEGT. The CDR3 DNA sequence: TGTGCCAGCAGTGTTAAATTGGCGAACACTGAAGCTTTCTTT. Translation: CASSVKLANTEAFF.

The V gene is TRBV28, the J gene TRBJ1-2, with no clear D. This CDR3 is 16 amino acids long. Looked up from germline, CDR1 is MDHEN and CDR2 is SYDVKM. V was trimmed by 4 bases and J by 1 base, leaving 16 bases between them. CDR3 DNA sequence: TGTGCCAGCAGTTCCCCTCAGGAATCCCTTAACTATGGCTACACCTTC. Its protein product is CASSSPQESLNYGYTF.

This sequence joins TRBV6-4 and TRBJ2-1; the D gene is possibly TRBD2 (6 bases). Trimming pared 6 bases from V and 6 bases from J, leaving 18 bases between. Per germline, CDR1 MRHNA and CDR2 SNTAGT. This CDR3 spans 15 amino acids. CDR3 protein: CASSAPGEPPNEQFF. DNA for the CDR3: TGTGCCAGCAGCGCCCCGGGGGAGCCGCCCAATGAGCAGTTCTTC.

This chain joins TRBV7-3 and TRBJ2-1, with 9 bases aligning to TRBD1. Germline loops: CDR1 SGHTA, CDR2 FQGTGA. V shed 5 bases, J shed 5 bases, and the junction held 7 bases outside the gene matches. This CDR3 comprises 15 residues. The CDR3 DNA sequence: TGTGCCAGCAGCCCGACAGGGGGTAGAAACAATGAGCAGTTCTTC. Amino acids: CASSPTGGRNNEQFF.